This T cell receptor beta chain appears in the sequencing data of a study of STAT5B mutations in CD4+ large granular lymphocyte leukemia. General study results and limits: 8/27 top patient clones versus 2/35 control clones were TRBV06-family.

The CDR3 totals 18 residues. With 3 bases clipped from V and 7 bases from J, the junction kept 10 bases outside the gene matches. Germline values: CDR1 SEHNR, CDR2 FQNEAQ (reference sequence). The protocol was immunoSEQ multiplex PCR, while the TCRdb copy is restricted to in-frame clones and leaves out a portion. The table has 31,000 or so clones, around 74% seen once; the top ten hold 0.25% to 0.35%. Points on this clone: What it recognizes is unknown.

The specimen sequenced was CD4+ T cells from blood buffy coats. The V and J genes are TRBV7-9 and TRBJ1-6, with TRBD1 identical over 12 bases. This clonotype was sampled from a human donor in good health. The CDR3 here is CASSFPGQGASRNSPLHF. The CDR3 DNA follows: TGTGCCAGCAGCTTCCCGGGACAGGGGGCGTCTCGGAATTCACCCCTCCACTTT.